One and the same sample provided the 3 T cell receptor beta chains below, sequenced in a study of beta chain features in type 1 diabetes. Investigators reverse transcribed all isolated RNA, so they sequenced expressed TCRB transcripts. Sequencing used immunoSEQ multiplex PCR; TCRdb keeps in-frame clones, though not all of them. The sample lists 250,000 or so clones, around 68% occurring once. Sequencing was carried out using naive CD4+ T cells from blood. Receptors originate from a man aged 30 to 45 in good health.

The chain employs TRBV29-1 and TRBJ1-1; D might be TRBD1 (5 bases). CDR1 and CDR2 from the germline V gene are SQVTM and ANQGSEA. V dropped 4 bases and J dropped 1 base, with 13 bases sitting between them. CDR3 length: 14 residues. CDR3 region: CSVVGEYWNTEAFF. The CDR3 DNA is TGCAGCGTTGTAGGGGAATATTGGAACACTGAAGCTTTCTTT.

This chain's CDR3 is CASSSTRGSGANVLTF. The DNA of the CDR3 is TGTGCCAGCAGCTCGACGAGAGGGTCTGGGGCCAACGTCCTGACTTTC. The rearrangement uses TRBV5-4 and TRBJ2-6, with D possibly being TRBD2 (5 bases). CDR1 and CDR2 from the germline V gene are SGHNT and YYREEE (reference sequence). V was shortened by 3 bases and J by 1 base, with 11 bases between the two germline ends. This CDR3 region has 16 residues.

The chain combines TRBV29-1 with TRBJ2-1; D assignment may be TRBD1 or TRBD2 (5 bases each). CDR1 is SQVTM and CDR2 is ANQGSEA in the germline V gene. Trimming took 8 bases from V and 9 from J, leaving 17 bases between them. This CDR3 is 12 amino acids long. The CDR3 DNA sequence: TGCAGCATATCGGGGCCCGGGCCTGAGCAGTTCTTC. Its protein product is CSISGPGPEQFF.